Below, 31 T cell receptor beta chains from the same sample are listed, as sequenced in a study of vaccination and CD4 T cells after COVID-19. Once obtained from cultured CD4+ T cells, the DNA was sequenced using the Oncomine TCR Beta short-read assay. MiXCR, applied by TCRdb to the PCR reads, yields one record per CDR3 protein. The sample consists of about 15,000 distinct CDR3 sequences, around 47% of them appearing once. Time point: late sampling 161 to 241 days after vaccination in a few convalescent patients. Documented treatment: approximately 9-day PBMC culture with coronavirus spike peptide pools or control peptides (ViraFEST assay). Their antigens remain unidentified. The specimen comprised CD4+ T cells from blood, cultured in vitro, sampled about 7 months after SARS-CoV-2 vaccination. The receptors shown here come from a human donor who had recovered from COVID-19.

This chain connects TRBV7-2 to TRBJ1-6; perhaps TRBD1 as D (5 bases). Trimming removed 6 bases at V and 3 bases at J, with 15 bases between. The germline gives CDR1 SGHTA, CDR2 FQGNSA. The CDR3 length is 16 residues. The DNA of the CDR3 is TGTGCCAGCAGTCTCCGGGACCTCCTCTATAATTCACCCCTCCACTTT. Residues: CASSLRDLLYNSPLHF.

Only a few counts were recorded for this clonotype. CDR3 sequence (DNA): TGTGCCACCAGTGGTGAGGGGTATGGCTACACCTTC. Translation: CATSGEGYGYTF. The chain joins TRBV24-1 to TRBJ1-2; possible D gene TRBD1, 5 bases. The V end was cut by 5 bases, the J end by 5 bases, with 8 bases between. Germline V gene lookup returns CDR1 KGHDR and CDR2 SFDVKD. The CDR3 consists of 12 residues.

The chain joins TRBV6-5 to TRBJ2-5, with D possibly matching TRBD2 (6 bases). V lost 1 base to trimming and J lost 0 bases, with 6 bases between them. The germline V gene encodes CDR1 MNHEY and CDR2 SVGAGI. This CDR3 has 14 residues. CDR3 DNA: TGTGCCAGCAGTTACTGGGGGGACCAAGAGACCCAGTACTTC. Its translation: CASSYWGDQETQYF.

This clonotype occurred a few times. This sequence joins TRBV6-5 and TRBJ1-5; TRBD1 might be the D (5 bases). CDR3 size: 15 residues. Trimming stripped 4 bases from V and 3 bases from J, with 13 bases between. Germline V CDR1 and CDR2: MNHEY, SVGAGI. Here the CDR3 DNA reads TGTGCCAGCAGTTTCCCGTCGGGGGACAATCAGCCCCAGCATTTT. This codes for CASSFPSGDNQPQHF.

The genes are TRBV7-4 and TRBJ1-6; 7 nucleotides agree with TRBD1. The V segment lost 11 bases and the J segment 1 base; nucleotides outside the gene matches: 11. There are 16 residues in the CDR3. CDR1 and CDR2 from the germline V gene are SGHVT and SQSDAQ. The CDR3 DNA follows: TGTGCCCTGAAACACAGGGGTAGATCCTATAATTCACCCCTCCACTTT. This encodes CALKHRGRSYNSPLHF.

The chain couples TRBV24-1 to TRBJ2-1, with a possible D match to TRBD1 (6 bases). CDR1 and CDR2 from the germline V gene are KGHDR and SFDVKD. This CDR3 is 12 amino acids long. Trimming pared 4 bases from V and 11 bases from J, leaving 11 bases between. CDR3 loop: CATSETGIQQFF. The CDR3 DNA reads as TGTGCCACCAGTGAAACAGGGATCCAGCAGTTCTTC.

The rearrangement uses TRBV19 and TRBJ1-2; D unresolved. The CDR3 sequence is 14 residues long. Germline CDR1 is LNHDA and CDR2 is SQIVND (reference sequence). Trimming stripped 2 bases from V and 3 bases from J, with 10 bases between. The CDR3 sequence: CASSIRLADYGYTF. Written as DNA, the CDR3 is TGTGCCAGTAGTATAAGGTTGGCAGACTATGGCTACACCTTC. Using reference TRBV19 and TRBJ1-2 for the parts outside the CDR3, the full variable domain is DGGITQSPKYLFRKEGQNVTLSCEQNLNHDAMYWYRQDPGQGLRLIYYSQIVNDFQKGDIAEGYSVSREKKESFPLTVTSAQKNPTAFYLCASSIRLADYGYTFGSGTRLTVV.

This clonotype was detected a few times. The rearrangement joins TRBV4-1 to TRBJ1-1, with D unresolved. Germline V CDR1 and CDR2: MGHRA, YSYEKL. Trimming took 1 base from V and 2 from J, leaving 11 bases between them. The CDR3 has 15 amino acids. The DNA for the CDR3 is TGCGCCAGCAGCCAAGTGCTACAGACCAACACTGAAGCTTTCTTT. The encoded protein is CASSQVLQTNTEAFF.

A few counts support this clonotype. The chain has TRBV7-2 and TRBJ1-5; 8 bases are shared with TRBD1. Germline values: CDR1 SGHTA, CDR2 FQGNSA. The CDR3 loop spans 14 amino acids. V lost 5 bases, J lost 7 bases, and 7 bases stayed unmatched. CDR3 region: CASSLDRVPQPQHF. The CDR3 DNA reads as TGTGCCAGCAGCCTGGACAGGGTCCCCCAGCCCCAGCATTTT.

The V gene is TRBV6-1, the J gene TRBJ2-1; 8 bases fit TRBD1. Germline lookup yields CDR1 MNHNS and CDR2 SASEGT. V was clipped by 5 bases and J by 7 bases; unmatched bases: 7. The CDR3 is 14 residues long. CDR3 DNA: TGTGCCAGCAGTCTCCAGGGGGCTAATAATGAGCAGTTCTTC. This gives the protein CASSLQGANNEQFF.

The J gene is TRBJ2-5, the V gene TRBV11-3, with D possibly being TRBD1 (6 bases). With 5 bases removed from V and 5 bases from J, the gap between germline ends came to 9 bases. The germline V gene has CDR1 SGHNT and CDR2 YENEEA. This CDR3 is built from 12 residues. CDR3 loop: CASSAQGETQYF. The CDR3 DNA sequence: TGTGCCAGCAGCGCCCAGGGGGAGACCCAGTACTTC. Drawing the rest from reference TRBV11-3 and TRBJ2-5, the complete variable domain is EAGVVQSPRYKIIEKKQPVAFWCNPISGHNTLYWYLQNLGQGPELLIRYENEEAVDDSQLPKDRFSAERLKGVDSTLKIQPAELGDSAVYLCASSAQGETQYFGPGTRLLVL.

This sequence joins TRBV20-1 and TRBJ2-3; 9 bases are shared with TRBD1. The CDR3 length is 16 residues. With 3 bases clipped from V and 10 bases from J, the junction kept 17 bases outside the gene matches. Germline-derived CDR1 and CDR2 are DFQATT and SNEGSKA (reference sequence). This CDR3 reads CSARGVRGQGFSSQYF. In DNA, the CDR3 is TGCAGTGCTAGGGGTGTACGCGGACAGGGGTTCTCCTCGCAGTATTTT.

By share, this clonotype ranks as medium-sized (0.01 to 0.1%). The rearrangement joins TRBV15 to TRBJ1-5; the match to TRBD1 covers 7 bases. Germline-derived CDR1 and CDR2 are LNHNV and YYDKDF (reference sequence). The V and J ends lost 3 bases and 0 bases, in that order; junction bases with no gene match: 5. The CDR3 has 16 residues. Here the CDR3 DNA reads TGTGCCACCAGCAGGCAGGGGGGGTATAGCAATCAGCCCCAGCATTTT. It encodes CATSRQGGYSNQPQHF.

This clonotype was counted between two and nine times. CDR3: CASSSQGRFHSYNSPLHF. CDR3 DNA: TGTGCCAGCAGCTCACAGGGAAGGTTCCACTCCTATAATTCACCCCTCCACTTT. This chain connects TRBV7-2 to TRBJ1-6; D is perhaps TRBD1 (6 bases). The germline gives CDR1 SGHTA, CDR2 FQGNSA. V shed 4 bases and J shed 0 bases, with 16 bases lying between them. The CDR3 has 18 amino acids.

V gene TRBV7-6 combines with J gene TRBJ2-1, with 7 bases lining up with TRBD1. The germline CDR1 and CDR2 sequences are SGHVS and FNYEAQ. V was clipped by 6 bases and J by 8 bases; unmatched bases: 10. This CDR3 region has 14 residues. The chain's CDR3 is CASSPQGPYDEQFF. In DNA, the CDR3 is TGTGCCAGCAGTCCACAGGGGCCATATGATGAGCAGTTCTTC.

The gene calls are TRBV11-3 and TRBJ2-1, with 9 nucleotides matching TRBD1. There are 14 residues in the CDR3. The junction had 4 bases not matched to a gene; V was cut back by 3 bases and J by 7 bases. The germline gives CDR1 SGHNT, CDR2 YENEEA. The DNA of the CDR3 is TGTGCCAGCAGCTTCCGACAGGGGGGAAATGAGCAGTTCTTC. The encoded protein is CASSFRQGGNEQFF.

This chain uses TRBV7-3 with TRBJ2-1; D might be TRBD1 (7 bases). The germline V and J ends were trimmed by 2 bases and 7 bases, with 9 bases remaining between them. CDR3 length equals 13 residues. Germline CDR1 and CDR2: SGHTA and FQGTGA. CDR3 residues: CASSLAGQNEQFF. The CDR3 DNA reads TGTGCCAGCAGCTTAGCGGGACAGAATGAGCAGTTCTTC. Full variable domain (outside the CDR3, taken from reference TRBV7-3 and TRBJ2-1): GAGVSQTPSNKVTEKGKYVELRCDPISGHTALYWYRQSLGQGPEFLIYFQGTGAADDSGLPNDRFFAVRPEGSVSTLKIQRTERGDSAVYLCASSLAGQNEQFFGPGTRLTVL.

By proportion, this clonotype is medium-sized (0.01 to 0.1%). The chain couples TRBV20-1 to TRBJ2-7, with 8 nucleotides matching TRBD1. The CDR3 runs 14 residues. Germline values: CDR1 DFQATT, CDR2 SNEGSKA (reference sequence). V gave up 3 bases and J gave up 6 bases; unmatched junction bases: 10. The CDR3 coding sequence is TGCAGTGCTAGTTTGGGAACAGGGGGGCGCGAGCAGTACTTC. Encoded protein: CSASLGTGGREQYF.

The J gene is TRBJ2-2, the V gene TRBV15, with 8 bases fitting TRBD1. Germline V gives CDR1 LNHNV, CDR2 YYDKDF (reference sequence). CDR3 size: 17 residues. The trim removed 4 bases at V and 4 bases at J, leaving 11 bases unmatched. Here the CDR3 DNA reads TGTGCCACCAGCACCAGCAGGTTGGACAGGGTCACCGGGGAGCTGTTTTTT. It yields the protein CATSTSRLDRVTGELFF.

This sequence joins TRBV27 and TRBJ2-1; perhaps D is TRBD1 or TRBD2 (7 bases each). The V end was cut by 5 bases, the J end by 0 bases, with 23 bases between. Germline assignment: CDR1 MNHEY and CDR2 SMNVEV (reference sequence). This CDR3 comprises 19 residues. DNA of the CDR3: TGTGCCAGCAGTGGCAGGGGGAGGGTGGGAGCAAGCTCCTACAATGAGCAGTTCTTC. It encodes CASSGRGRVGASSYNEQFF.

The chain joins TRBV20-1 to TRBJ1-5; TRBD1 might be the D (5 bases). The V gene's germline CDR1 is DFQATT and CDR2 SNEGSKA (reference sequence). V shed 6 bases and J shed 4 bases, with 16 bases lying between them. The CDR3 is made up of 14 amino acids. The DNA of the CDR3 is TGCAGTGCCCAGGATGGGGGGGGGAATCAGCCCCAGCATTTT. Encoded protein: CSAQDGGGNQPQHF.

The rearrangement joins TRBV18 to TRBJ1-6; weak D call: TRBD1 (6 bases). The V and J ends lost 4 bases and 13 bases respectively, with 14 bases between them. The germline gives CDR1 KGHSH, CDR2 LQKENI. The CDR3 sequence is 13 residues long. For the CDR3, the DNA is TGTGCCAGCTCACTTGACAGGATGTACCCCCTCCACTTT. Protein product: CASSLDRMYPLHF. Full variable domain (remainder filled in from reference TRBV18 and TRBJ1-6): NAGVMQNPRHLVRRRGQEARLRCSPMKGHSHVYWYRQLPEEGLKFMVYLQKENIIDESGMPKERFSAEFPKEGPSILRIQQVVRGDSAAYFCASSLDRMYPLHFGNGTRLTVT.

The chain recombines TRBV27 with TRBJ2-3, with unresolved D. The V end was cut by 5 bases, the J end by 0 bases, with 9 bases between. Germline assignment: CDR1 MNHEY and CDR2 SMNVEV (reference sequence). The CDR3 is 14 residues long. The CDR3: CASSPLDSTDTQYF. In DNA, the CDR3 is TGTGCCAGCAGTCCCCTGGACAGCACAGATACGCAGTATTTT.

The chain has TRBV7-3 and TRBJ1-1; possibly TRBD1 for D (6 bases). This CDR3 has 14 amino acids. Looked up from germline, CDR1 is SGHTA and CDR2 is FQGTGA. V was shortened by 3 bases and J by 2 bases, with 10 bases between the two germline ends. CDR3 in amino acids: CASSLDRANTEAFF. In nucleotides, the CDR3 is TGTGCCAGCAGCTTGGACAGAGCTAACACTGAAGCTTTCTTT.

This clonotype has more than one count but fewer than ten. V gene TRBV20-1 combines with J gene TRBJ2-1, with D tentatively TRBD2 (5 bases). CDR3 length equals 14 residues. Germline CDR1 is DFQATT and CDR2 is SNEGSKA (reference sequence). V was shortened by 5 bases and J by 5 bases, with 16 bases between the two germline ends. This CDR3 reads CSAGALGSNNEQFF. Here the CDR3 DNA reads TGCAGTGCTGGAGCACTAGGTTCAAACAATGAGCAGTTCTTC.

The chain recombines TRBV20-1 with TRBJ2-3, with 11 bases that match TRBD2. CDR3 length equals 16 residues. CDR1 is DFQATT, CDR2 SNEGSKA, per germline (reference sequence). With 2 bases clipped from V and 4 bases from J, the junction kept 8 bases outside the gene matches. CDR3: CSARPTTSGNADTQYF. CDR3 DNA sequence: TGCAGTGCTAGACCGACGACTAGCGGGAACGCAGATACGCAGTATTTT.

This clonotype was detected a few times. The chain recombines TRBV15 with TRBJ2-1; D is perhaps TRBD2 (6 bases). The germline CDR1 and CDR2 sequences are LNHNV and YYDKDF (reference sequence). V was pared by 2 bases and J by 5 bases, with 13 bases between. This CDR3 has 15 amino acids. The DNA of the CDR3 is TGTGCCACCAGCAGAATCGCGCGGGGTCACAATGAGCAGTTCTTC. It codes for CATSRIARGHNEQFF.

This clonotype was seen a handful of times. The genes are TRBV6-2 or TRBV6-3 and TRBJ2-6; 7 bases align to TRBD2. Losses at the gene ends were 7 bases for V and 4 bases for J; bases not matched to a gene: 7. Germline V CDR1 and CDR2: MNHEY, SVGEGT. This CDR3 spans 15 amino acids. The CDR3 loop reads CASISGGGGANVLTF. CDR3 nucleotides: TGTGCCAGCATTTCCGGGGGAGGGGGGGCCAACGTCCTGACTTTC.

This chain links TRBV6-2 or TRBV6-3 with TRBJ2-7; 7 bases are a match to TRBD2. With V trimmed by 0 bases and J by 5 bases, 4 bases remained unmatched. This CDR3 has 14 amino acids. Germline-derived CDR1 and CDR2 are MNHEY and SVGEGT. CDR3 bases: TGTGCCAGCAGTTACTCGACTAGCCCCCACGAGCAGTACTTC. Its translation is CASSYSTSPHEQYF.

V gene TRBV7-6 combines with J gene TRBJ2-7; 7 bases align to TRBD2. From germline, CDR1 is SGHVS and CDR2 FNYEAQ. J gave up 2 bases and V 3 bases, and 7 bases lay outside the gene matches. The CDR3 loop spans 15 amino acids. The CDR3, as DNA: TGTGCCAGCAGCTTGTGGGGGGAGGGAACCTACGAGCAGTACTTC. Its protein product is CASSLWGEGTYEQYF.

The chain joins TRBV7-2 to TRBJ2-3; weak D call: TRBD2 (6 bases). V was shortened by 2 bases and J by 10 bases, with 10 bases between the two germline ends. Germline CDR1 reads SGHTA; CDR2 reads FQGNSA. The CDR3 has 12 amino acids. This chain's CDR3 is CASSLSREAQYF. The CDR3 DNA reads TGTGCCAGCAGCTTATCCAGGGAGGCGCAGTATTTT.